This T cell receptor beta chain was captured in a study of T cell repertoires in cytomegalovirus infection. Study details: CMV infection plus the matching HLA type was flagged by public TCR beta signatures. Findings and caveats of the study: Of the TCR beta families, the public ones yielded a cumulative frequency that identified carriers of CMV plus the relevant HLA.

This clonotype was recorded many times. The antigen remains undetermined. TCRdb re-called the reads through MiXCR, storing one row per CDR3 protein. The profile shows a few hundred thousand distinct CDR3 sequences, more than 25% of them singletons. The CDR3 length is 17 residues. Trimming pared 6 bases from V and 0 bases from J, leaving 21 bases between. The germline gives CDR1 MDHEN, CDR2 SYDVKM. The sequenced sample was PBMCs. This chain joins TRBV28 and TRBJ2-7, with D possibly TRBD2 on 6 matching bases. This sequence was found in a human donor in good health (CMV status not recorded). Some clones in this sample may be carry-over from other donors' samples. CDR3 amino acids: CASSSPGGSDSSYEQYV. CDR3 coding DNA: TGTGCCAGCAGCTCCCCTGGGGGGTCCGACAGCTCCTACGAGCAGTACGTC.